These T cell receptor beta chains were read from a single sample in a study of T cells in localized non-small cell lung cancer. This table comes from immunoSEQ multiplex PCR, and its TCRdb copy is limited to in-frame clones, with some not included. The sample shows 75,000 to 80,000 clones, 80% of them seen only once. The sequencing used peripheral blood, collected before any cancer treatment. The receptors were gathered from a female donor over 55 with stage I lung adenocarcinoma. Each CDR3 is given with its conserved first and last residue. D genes are given only for firm matches. Where a row states a size, it is once, few, many or the class of an expanded clone; other rows omit it.

d_gene	abundance	v_gene	j_gene	CDR3aa	CDR3nt
NA	few	TRBV6-6	TRBJ1-5	CASSIGPLVSNQPQHF	TGTGCCAGCAGTATAGGACCTCTAGTTAGCAATCAGCCCCAGCATTTT
NA	NA	TRBV7-2	TRBJ1-3	CASSLERNTIYF	TGTGCCAGCAGCCTTGAAAGGAACACCATATATTTT
NA	NA	TRBV7-2	TRBJ2-1	CASSSQLGEQFF	TGTGCCAGCAGTTCCCAGCTCGGCGAGCAGTTCTTC
TRBD2	few	TRBV18	TRBJ2-2	CASSPLAGGPVGELFF	TGTGCCAGCTCACCCCTAGCGGGAGGGCCCGTCGGGGAGCTGTTTTTT
TRBD1	NA	TRBV6-5	TRBJ1-5	CASRDRGISNQPQHF	TGTGCCAGCAGGGACAGGGGGATAAGCAATCAGCCCCAGCATTTT
NA	NA	TRBV11-2	TRBJ2-7	CASSLEDFYEQYF	TGTGCCAGCAGCCTCGAGGATTTCTACGAGCAGTACTTC
TRBD1	NA	TRBV30	TRBJ1-1	CAWSWNRGTAFF	TGTGCCTGGAGTTGGAACAGGGGAACAGCTTTCTTT
TRBD2	NA	TRBV7-2	TRBJ2-1	CASSPGLGRIPVQFF	TGTGCCAGCAGCCCTGGACTAGGTCGGATTCCTGTGCAGTTCTTC
NA	NA	TRBV19	TRBJ1-1	CASSATGIEAFF	TGTGCCAGTAGTGCTACAGGGATTGAAGCTTTCTTT
NA	many	TRBV2	TRBJ2-1	CASSESGPDEQFF	TGTGCCAGCAGTGAGTCAGGGCCGGATGAGCAGTTCTTC
TRBD1	once	TRBV4-2	TRBJ2-5	CASSQEGQGARETQYF	TGTGCCAGCAGCCAAGAAGGCCAGGGGGCGCGGGAGACCCAGTACTTC
TRBD2	NA	TRBV10-3	TRBJ2-5	CAISESRVAGVETQYF	TGTGCCATCAGTGAGAGCCGAGTGGCGGGAGTTGAGACCCAGTACTTC
NA	NA	TRBV6-5	TRBJ2-5	CASSYGQGGAETQYF	TGTGCCAGCAGTTACGGCCAGGGCGGGGCCGAGACCCAGTACTTC
NA	NA	TRBV19	TRBJ1-1	CASSVHRDSEAFF	TGTGCCAGTAGCGTGCACAGGGACTCTGAAGCTTTCTTT
NA	once	TRBV19	TRBJ2-2	CASSIVHVTGELFF	TGTGCCAGTAGTATAGTACATGTCACCGGGGAGCTGTTTTTT
TRBD1	NA	TRBV7-2	TRBJ1-2	CASSLGPGTGGYGYTF	TGTGCCAGCAGCTTAGGCCCCGGGACAGGGGGCTATGGCTACACCTTC
TRBD1	NA	TRBV28	TRBJ1-5	CASRMTGGGQPQHF	TGTGCCAGTAGAATGACAGGGGGCGGTCAGCCCCAGCATTTT
NA	NA	TRBV19	TRBJ2-2	CASSIRVWQGHTGELFF	TGTGCCAGTAGTATAAGAGTATGGCAGGGCCACACCGGGGAGCTGTTTTTT
NA	many	TRBV18	TRBJ1-1	CASSPFTVDALNTEAFF	TGTGCCAGCTCACCCTTCACCGTAGATGCGTTGAACACTGAAGCTTTCTTT
NA	NA	TRBV19	TRBJ2-7	CASTKWGERIGYEQYF	TGTGCCAGTACCAAATGGGGGGAACGGATCGGGTACGAGCAGTACTTC
NA	once	TRBV18	TRBJ2-7	CASSPINPSYEQYF	TGTGCCAGCTCACCAATTAACCCCTCCTACGAGCAGTACTTC
NA	NA	TRBV28	TRBJ1-2	CASSLVSGRGYTF	TGTGCCAGCAGTTTGGTATCGGGGAGAGGCTACACCTTC
NA	NA	TRBV6-5	TRBJ2-1	CASSYSLGGLNEQFF	TGTGCCAGCAGTTACTCGCTGGGGGGCCTGAATGAGCAGTTCTTC
NA	once	TRBV21-1	TRBJ2-3	CASSVGTGAHSYKDTQYF	NA
NA	once	TRBV6-1	TRBJ2-3	CASRSTGLAKDTQYF	TGTGCCAGCAGATCGACTGGGCTAGCGAAAGATACGCAGTATTTT
NA	NA	TRBV5-1	TRBJ1-6	CASSLGDMAGNSPLHF	TGCGCCAGCAGCTTGGGAGACATGGCGGGTAATTCACCCCTCCACTTT
NA	once	TRBV5-8	TRBJ2-2	CASSLGTHNTGELFF	TGTGCCAGCAGCTTGGGGACACATAACACCGGGGAGCTGTTTTTT
TRBD2	NA	TRBV19	TRBJ2-3	CASRRIGGFGTDTQYF	TGTGCCAGTAGACGTATCGGGGGGTTTGGGACAGATACGCAGTATTTT
NA	NA	TRBV7-9	TRBJ1-2	CASSLSENGYTF	TGTGCCAGCAGCTTAAGCGAGAATGGCTACACCTTC
TRBD1	few	TRBV9	TRBJ2-7	CASSLGQDSSYEQYF	TGTGCCAGCAGCCTGGGACAGGATAGCTCCTACGAGCAGTACTTC
TRBD1	once	TRBV5-1	TRBJ2-1	CASSFGQGLYNEQFF	TGCGCCAGCAGCTTTGGACAGGGCCTCTACAATGAGCAGTTCTTC
TRBD1	NA	TRBV9	TRBJ1-2	CASSVVTGGGYGYTF	TGTGCCAGCAGCGTAGTCACAGGGGGCGGATATGGCTACACCTTC
NA	NA	TRBV19	TRBJ1-5	CATNGGVGYQPQHF	TGTGCCACCAACGGTGGTGTAGGTTATCAGCCCCAGCATTTT
TRBD2	NA	TRBV19	TRBJ2-1	CASSKLAGTHNEQFF	TGTGCCAGTAGTAAACTAGCGGGGACCCACAATGAGCAGTTCTTC
NA	NA	TRBV2	TRBJ1-6	CASRAPTESSYNSPLHF	TGTGCCAGCAGGGCCCCGACTGAGAGCTCCTATAATTCACCCCTCCACTTT
NA	NA	TRBV5-1	TRBJ2-7	CASSLAGAGLEQYF	TGCGCCAGCAGCTTGGCGGGGGCGGGCCTAGAGCAGTACTTC
NA	NA	TRBV27	TRBJ2-7	CASSYSAPSSYEQYF	TGTGCCAGCAGTTACAGTGCCCCGAGCTCCTACGAGCAGTACTTC
NA	few	TRBV6-1	TRBJ2-7	CATNIRGLAYEQYF	TGTGCCACCAATATCAGGGGTTTGGCCTACGAGCAGTACTTC
NA	NA	TRBV28	TRBJ2-5	CASSRMGSFQETQYF	TGTGCCAGCAGCCGAATGGGGAGTTTCCAAGAGACCCAGTACTTC
NA	NA	TRBV6-5	TRBJ2-7	CASSGSLGTYEQYF	TGTGCCAGCAGCGGATCGTTGGGGACTTACGAGCAGTACTTC